The 25 T cell receptor beta chains in this list originate from one sample, sequenced in a study of shared clonotypes between healthy human individuals. Repertoires were generated with immunoSEQ multiplex PCR, while TCRdb's copy carries only in-frame clones and drops some. This repertoire shows about 670,000 clones, less than 80% found once; its top ten account for approximately 1.8%. Sequencing was done on a sample of memory CD4+ T cells sorted from blood. The subset denotes: CD45RA-negative fraction. These receptors came from a woman in her 30s in good health.

This clone was detected many times. This chain connects TRBV27 to TRBJ2-1; no reliable D call. V was shortened by 4 bases and J by 0 bases, with 10 bases between the two germline ends. In germline, CDR1 is MNHEY, CDR2 SMNVEV (reference sequence). This CDR3 contains 15 residues. In DNA form, the CDR3 reads TGTGCCAGCAGTTCGTATACCAGCTCCTACAATGAGCAGTTCTTC. As protein: CASSSYTSSYNEQFF.

The chain employs TRBV5-1 and TRBJ2-3; 10 bases fit TRBD2. The CDR3 is made up of 15 amino acids. J gave up 6 bases and V 2 bases, and 6 bases lay outside the gene matches. Germline assignment: CDR1 SGHRS and CDR2 YFSETQ. CDR3 DNA sequence: TGCGCCAGCAGCTTTATAGCGGGAGGATATGATACGCAGTATTTT. Its protein is CASSFIAGGYDTQYF.

This chain connects TRBV30 to TRBJ1-5, with D uncertain. The CDR3 is 13 amino acids. Trimming cost V 5 bases and J 2 bases, with 10 bases left between them. CDR1 is GTSNPN, CDR2 SVGIG, per germline (reference sequence). The CDR3 region has the DNA TGTGCCTGGGGCCTCGGCGGCAATCAGCCCCAGCATTTT. It yields the protein CAWGLGGNQPQHF.

This sequence joins TRBV18 and TRBJ1-1, with D unclear. The CDR3 has 14 amino acids. The germline CDR1 and CDR2 sequences are KGHSH and LQKENI. Trimming took off 6 bases at V and 1 base at J, with 12 bases between the two ends. CDR3 coding DNA: TGTGCCAGCTCTCAATCAGCAAGGAACACTGAAGCTTTCTTT. Translated: CASSQSARNTEAFF.

The CDR3 sequence is CASSFGGYWRSAFQPQHF. The CDR3 coding sequence is TGTGCCAGCAGTTTCGGGGGGTATTGGCGGTCGGCGTTTCAGCCCCAGCATTTT. This chain joins TRBV28 and TRBJ1-5; perhaps TRBD1 as D (5 bases). The CDR3 consists of 18 residues. Trimming shortened V by 3 bases and J by 6 bases, and 24 bases separated the two germline ends. Per the germline V gene, CDR1 is MDHEN and CDR2 is SYDVKM.

Details on this clone: The sample holds other DNA sequences that translate to the same CDR3. The genes are TRBV4-2 and TRBJ1-2, with a possible D match to TRBD1 (5 bases). The CDR3 runs 16 residues. Germline CDR1 LGHNA, CDR2 YNFKEQ. The V and J ends lost 0 bases and 0 bases respectively, with 11 bases between them. The chain's CDR3 is CASSQDPTATNYGYTF. For the CDR3, the DNA is TGTGCCAGCAGCCAAGATCCGACAGCTACTAACTATGGCTACACCTTC.

The chain recombines TRBV5-1 with TRBJ1-1; a weak D match, TRBD1 (6 bases). Trimming cost V 6 bases and J 11 bases, with 20 bases left between them. This CDR3 has 13 amino acids. Germline CDR1 SGHRS, CDR2 YFSETQ. For the CDR3, the DNA is TGCGCCAGCAAGGCGCCAGGGGAGTTGTTGGCTTTCTTT. Its protein product is CASKAPGELLAFF.

This clone was counted ten times or more. This sequence joins TRBV6-5 and TRBJ2-3, with 8 nucleotides matching TRBD2. The trim removed 6 bases at V and 1 base at J, leaving 0 bases unmatched. The CDR3 contains 13 residues. The germline V gene has CDR1 MNHEY and CDR2 SVGAGI. CDR3 bases: TGTGCCAGCAGGACTAGCGGCACAGATACGCAGTATTTT. Protein sequence: CASRTSGTDTQYF.

This clone appeared once. The chain couples TRBV4-1 to TRBJ1-1; D unclear. Germline V gene sequence: CDR1 MGHRA, CDR2 YSYEKL. CDR3 size: 15 residues. The ends were cut back, 5 bases at V and 6 bases at J, with 19 bases in the middle. For the CDR3, the DNA is TGCGCCAGCAGCAGCCCCTTCCGGACGGGCTCTGAAGCTTTCTTT. Amino acid sequence: CASSSPFRTGSEAFF.

The chain uses TRBV6-5 and TRBJ1-2, with D maybe TRBD1 (6 bases). CDR1 and CDR2 (germline): MNHEY, SVGAGI. V was trimmed by 0 bases and J by 7 bases, leaving 18 bases between them. This CDR3 has 16 residues. CDR3 DNA sequence: TGTGCCAGCAGTTACTCTTCCGGGACACCCAGGGGTGGCTACACCTTC. Protein: CASSYSSGTPRGGYTF.

J is TRBJ1-2 and V is TRBV27; unclear D gene. The CDR3 contains 13 residues. Germline-derived CDR1 and CDR2 are MNHEY and SMNVEV (reference sequence). The V and J ends lost 3 bases and 7 bases respectively, with 12 bases between them. CDR3 amino acids: CASSFDRLVGYTF. CDR3 bases: TGTGCCAGCAGTTTTGACCGGTTGGTTGGCTACACCTTC.

This sequence joins TRBV19 and TRBJ1-5; the D is unclear. The germline V gene has CDR1 LNHDA and CDR2 SQIVND (reference sequence). The CDR3 runs 15 residues. The V and J ends lost 3 bases and 0 bases respectively, with 9 bases between them. The DNA for the CDR3 is TGTGCCAGTAGTATTCGGCCAAATAGCAATCAGCCCCAGCATTTT. Its protein is CASSIRPNSNQPQHF.

The chain uses TRBV27 and TRBJ2-3, with 15 bases identical to TRBD2. Germline V gene lookup returns CDR1 MNHEY and CDR2 SMNVEV (reference sequence). The junction had 7 bases not matched to a gene; V was cut back by 5 bases and J by 1 base. CDR3 length equals 18 residues. The CDR3 bases are TGTGCCAGCAGTAGGGGACTAGCGGGGGGAGGGCGCACAGATACGCAGTATTTT. Translating it yields CASSRGLAGGGRTDTQYF.

The chain links TRBV7-9 to TRBJ2-5; either TRBD1 or TRBD2 may fit D (5 bases each). Per germline, CDR1 SEHNR and CDR2 FQNEAQ (reference sequence). This CDR3 is 15 amino acids long. Trimming pared 3 bases from V and 0 bases from J, leaving 11 bases between. CDR3 amino acids: CASSLGVINQETQYF. In nucleotides, the CDR3 is TGTGCCAGCAGCTTGGGGGTGATAAACCAAGAGACCCAGTACTTC. The full variable domain, its missing parts supplied by reference TRBV7-9 and TRBJ2-5, is DTGVSQNPRHKITKRGQNVTFRCDPISEHNRLYWYRQTLGQGPEFLTYFQNEAQLEKSRLLSDRFSAERPKGSFSTLEIQRTEQGDSAMYLCASSLGVINQETQYFGPGTRLLVL.

The chain uses TRBV4-1 and TRBJ2-2; the match to TRBD2 covers 8 bases. The trim removed 1 base at V and 6 bases at J, leaving 7 bases unmatched. The germline gives CDR1 MGHRA, CDR2 YSYEKL. CDR3 length: 16 amino acids. CDR3: CASSQAGTRGPGELFF. DNA for the CDR3: TGCGCCAGCAGCCAAGCCGGGACTAGAGGTCCCGGGGAGCTGTTTTTT.

This clone has a count of ten or more. In DNA, the CDR3 is TGTGCCAGCTCACCACAGGCAGGGAGGGATGAAAAACTGTTTTTT. Translation gives CASSPQAGRDEKLFF. J is TRBJ1-4 and V is TRBV18, with TRBD1 as a possible D gene (5 bases). Per the germline V gene, CDR1 is KGHSH and CDR2 is LQKENI. The length of the CDR3 is 15 residues. V was clipped by 1 base and J by 6 bases, with 12 bases between them.

In this sample, this clone turned up many times. This chain connects TRBV4-2 to TRBJ2-7; maybe TRBD2 (6 bases). The CDR3 is made up of 15 amino acids. Deletions cut 5 bases from V and 0 bases from J, with 14 bases between. CDR1 is LGHNA and CDR2 is YNFKEQ in the germline V gene. CDR3 in DNA: TGTGCCAGCAGCTCCAGACTAGAAGGCTCCTACGAGCAGTACTTC. Translated: CASSSRLEGSYEQYF.

In this sample, this clone turned up a few times. This chain links TRBV5-1 with TRBJ1-1, with TRBD1 matching over 8 bases. V gave up 2 bases and J gave up 10 bases; unmatched junction bases: 4. Germline V gene sequence: CDR1 SGHRS, CDR2 YFSETQ. The CDR3 consists of 12 residues. The CDR3: CASSFGQGGAFF. The CDR3 DNA sequence: TGCGCCAGCAGCTTCGGACAGGGAGGAGCTTTCTTT.

This clone has a single count. The chain combines TRBV11-2 with TRBJ2-5; the D is unclear. The germline V gene has CDR1 SGHAT and CDR2 FQNNGV. Trimming left V 6 bases short and J 2 bases short, with 10 bases between. The length of the CDR3 is 13 residues. The CDR3 DNA sequence: TGTGCCAGCAGGAGCGTGCGGCAAGAGACCCAGTACTTC. Its translation is CASRSVRQETQYF.

The V and J genes are TRBV27 and TRBJ2-1; 7 positions match TRBD2. The germline CDR1 and CDR2 sequences are MNHEY and SMNVEV (reference sequence). The V and J ends lost 8 bases and 7 bases, in that order; junction bases with no gene match: 14. CDR3 length: 15 amino acids. CDR3 loop: CASGWRDGRLNEQFF. The CDR3 region has the DNA TGTGCCAGCGGTTGGCGGGACGGGAGGCTAAATGAGCAGTTCTTC.

The CDR3 is CASSQVSVISRERELFF. For the CDR3, the DNA is TGCGCCAGCAGCCAAGTCAGCGTGATTAGCCGAGAAAGGGAGCTGTTTTTT. The V gene is TRBV4-1, the J gene TRBJ2-2; D remains unclear. The length of the CDR3 is 17 residues. Germline CDR1 and CDR2: MGHRA and YSYEKL. The V end was cut by 1 base, the J end by 9 bases, with 21 bases between.

The table lists this clone with a few counts. The CDR3 loop reads CASSIDGGGQPQHF. The CDR3 nucleotides read TGTGCCAGTAGTATTGACGGTGGCGGGCAGCCCCAGCATTTT. The V gene is TRBV19, the J gene TRBJ1-5; the D is unclear. The CDR3 extends over 14 amino acids. V lost 3 bases and J 7 bases, leaving 13 bases between the germline ends. Germline V gene sequence: CDR1 LNHDA, CDR2 SQIVND (reference sequence).

This sequence joins TRBV5-1 and TRBJ2-5; 8 bases agree with TRBD1. The V segment lost 6 bases and the J segment 3 bases; nucleotides outside the gene matches: 7. This CDR3 has 14 amino acids. Germline V gene lookup returns CDR1 SGHRS and CDR2 YFSETQ. The DNA of the CDR3 is TGCGCCAGCAACCGGGACAGGTCAGAAGAGACCCAGTACTTC. Translated: CASNRDRSEETQYF.

The V gene is TRBV28, the J gene TRBJ1-4; D unclear. This CDR3 contains 14 residues. The V gene's germline CDR1 is MDHEN and CDR2 SYDVKM. Trimming stripped 2 bases from V and 0 bases from J, with 4 bases between. The CDR3 reads CASSLGATNEKLFF. The DNA of the CDR3 is TGTGCCAGCAGTTTAGGGGCAACTAATGAAAAACTGTTTTTT.

The chain has TRBV7-9 and TRBJ2-7, with 7 nucleotides matching TRBD2. Germline V gene data show CDR1 as SEHNR and CDR2 as FQNEAQ (reference sequence). The CDR3 is 13 residues long. Unmatched junction bases numbered 8, after V lost 6 bases and J lost 6 bases. The CDR3 reads CASSSGRVGEQYF. The CDR3 region has the DNA TGTGCCAGCAGTTCGGGGAGGGTTGGCGAGCAGTACTTC.